Presented here are 21 T cell receptor beta chains from one specimen sequenced in a study of T-cell reconstitution after alpha-beta-depleted transplantation in children. Library preparation (for TCRbeta) was performed with unique molecular identifiers. TCRdb itself ran the PCR reads through MiXCR, one entry per CDR3 protein. The sample includes some 490,000 distinct CDR3 sequences, 9.5% to 15% of them seen just once. The material sequenced was PBMCs from the stem cell graft donor, taken from the stem cell graft. The origin of the receptors is a human donor who donated a stem cell graft to a child with combined immunodeficiency.

The J gene is TRBJ2-7, the V gene TRBV4-2; 7 bases agree with TRBD1. The CDR3 is made up of 15 amino acids. The J segment lost 3 bases and the V segment lost 1 base, leaving 6 bases of the junction unmatched. Germline CDR1 and CDR2: LGHNA and YNFKEQ. The CDR3 loop reads CASSQVRPGGYEQYF. The CDR3 region has the DNA TGTGCCAGCAGCCAAGTCCGTCCAGGGGGCTACGAGCAGTACTTC.

In its sample, this clonotype was seen a few times. This chain connects TRBV30 to TRBJ2-2; D gene ambiguous. This CDR3 comprises 14 residues. Germline V gene data show CDR1 as GTSNPN and CDR2 as SVGIG (reference sequence). V lost 2 bases and J 3 bases, leaving 10 bases between the germline ends. CDR3: CAWSSTRYTGELFF. CDR3 DNA sequence: TGTGCCTGGAGTTCGACCAGATACACCGGGGAGCTGTTTTTT.

This clonotype was seen a few times. The genes are TRBV6-1 and TRBJ1-2; 7 bases agree with TRBD1. The V gene end was trimmed by 7 bases and the J gene end by 8 bases; junction bases not matched to a gene: 10. There are 13 residues in the CDR3. Germline V gene lookup returns CDR1 MNHNS and CDR2 SASEGT. Written as DNA, the CDR3 is TGTGCCAGCAAACAACAGGGGAGAGGGGGCTACACCTTC. It yields the protein CASKQQGRGGYTF.

This rearrangement joins TRBV29-1 to TRBJ2-3, with 8 bases matching TRBD2. The CDR3 is 13 amino acids. V shed 5 bases, J shed 4 bases, and the junction held 5 bases outside the gene matches. The germline V gene has CDR1 SQVTM and CDR2 ANQGSEA. Here the CDR3 reads CSVKAGVSDTQYF. CDR3 in DNA: TGCAGCGTTAAAGCGGGAGTGTCAGATACGCAGTATTTT.

This clonotype was seen only a few times. This chain links TRBV7-9 with TRBJ2-5; tentative D call: TRBD1 (6 bases). Germline V gene data show CDR1 as SEHNR and CDR2 as FQNEAQ (reference sequence). The CDR3 runs 14 residues. V shed 5 bases and J shed 5 bases, with 15 bases lying between them. The CDR3 DNA follows: TGTGCCAGCAGCCCCAGGGGTGAGAAGGAGACCCAGTACTTC. This encodes CASSPRGEKETQYF.

This clonotype was recorded at least ten times. V gene TRBV24-1 combines with J gene TRBJ1-6; a possible D gene is TRBD1 (5 bases). The CDR3 runs 20 residues. V was clipped by 2 bases and J by 7 bases, with 26 bases between them. Germline CDR1 reads KGHDR; CDR2 reads SFDVKD. The CDR3 protein is CATSDSQKRGTGWVNSPLHF. As DNA, the CDR3 is TGTGCCACCAGTGATTCCCAGAAACGAGGGACGGGGTGGGTGAATTCACCCCTCCACTTT.

Ten or more counts support this clonotype. V is TRBV5-1 and J is TRBJ2-6; TRBD2 aligns across 7 bases. The CDR3 is 16 residues long. With 2 bases clipped from V and 1 base from J, the junction kept 3 bases outside the gene matches. Per germline, CDR1 SGHRS and CDR2 YFSETQ. The CDR3 DNA sequence: TGCGCCAGCAGCTTAAGGGAGGGATCTGGGGCCAACGTCCTGACTTTC. Protein sequence: CASSLREGSGANVLTF.

This clonotype appeared many times. The gene calls are TRBV7-9 and TRBJ2-5, with unresolved D. Germline V gene data show CDR1 as SEHNR and CDR2 as FQNEAQ (reference sequence). The ends were cut back, 0 bases at V and 3 bases at J, with 14 bases in the middle. The CDR3 length is 16 residues. In DNA, the CDR3 is TGTGCCAGCAGCTTAGCCGCGGTTGGTGGGAAAGAGACCCAGTACTTC. Translating it yields CASSLAAVGGKETQYF.

About this clonotype itself: A much larger clone lies one base from this, so it may be a read error. The chain combines TRBV14 with TRBJ2-7, with TRBD2 matching 7 bases. The CDR3 length is 13 residues. In germline, CDR1 is SGHDN, CDR2 FVKESK. With V trimmed by 3 bases and J by 2 bases, 1 base remained unmatched. The CDR3 coding sequence is TGTGCCAGCAGCCACGGGACTACCTACGAGCAGTACTTC. Its protein is CASSHGTTYEQYF.

The rearrangement joins TRBV5-8 to TRBJ2-7, with no clear D. The CDR3 is 13 residues long. Trimming removed 4 bases at V and 7 bases at J, with 15 bases between. Germline values: CDR1 SGHTS, CDR2 YDEGEE. CDR3 coding DNA: TGTGCCAGCAGCCCTGAGGATCCGGAGGAGCAGTACTTC. It specifies CASSPEDPEEQYF.

This clonotype was counted at least ten times. The DNA of the CDR3 is TGCGCCAGCAGCATTAGCGGGGCTACAGATACGCAGTATTTT. Translating gives CASSISGATDTQYF. The rearrangement uses TRBV5-1 and TRBJ2-3, with 8 nucleotides matching TRBD2. V was clipped by 4 bases and J by 3 bases; unmatched bases: 4. The CDR3 is 14 amino acids. Per germline, CDR1 SGHRS and CDR2 YFSETQ. The complete variable domain, with remaining parts taken from reference TRBV5-1 and TRBJ2-3, reads KAGVTQTPRYLIKTRGQQVTLSCSPISGHRSVSWYQQTPGQGLQFLFEYFSETQRNKGNFPGRFSGRQFSNSRSEMNVSTLELGDSALYLCASSISGATDTQYFGPGTRLTVL.

This clonotype was observed a few times. The chain uses TRBV19 and TRBJ2-7; a weak D match, TRBD2 (5 bases). Between the trimmed V and J ends, which lost 10 bases and 1 base, there was a span of 17 bases. Germline CDR1 reads LNHDA; CDR2 reads SQIVND (reference sequence). The CDR3 has 14 residues. The CDR3 loop reads CATPTRGGSYEQYF. The CDR3 nucleotides are TGTGCCACCCCGACCCGCGGCGGGTCCTACGAGCAGTACTTC. The full variable domain, its missing parts supplied by reference TRBV19 and TRBJ2-7, is DGGITQSPKYLFRKEGQNVTLSCEQNLNHDAMYWYRQDPGQGLRLIYYSQIVNDFQKGDIAEGYSVSREKKESFPLTVTSAQKNPTAFYLCATPTRGGSYEQYFGPGTRLTVT.

V and J are TRBV6-5 and TRBJ2-2, with 10 bases lining up with TRBD1. The CDR3 totals 16 residues. After removal of 2 bases from V and 5 bases from J, the junction contained 5 bases not matched to a gene. Germline lookup yields CDR1 MNHEY and CDR2 SVGAGI. The CDR3, as DNA: TGTGCCAGCAGTTACGGGACAGGGGAGGGGACCGGGGAGCTGTTTTTT. Its protein product is CASSYGTGEGTGELFF.

The chain recombines TRBV29-1 with TRBJ2-3; 8 nucleotides line up with TRBD2. J was trimmed by 3 bases and V by 8 bases; bases with no gene match: 7. Germline V lookup: CDR1 SQVTM, CDR2 ANQGSEA. The CDR3 covers 13 residues. CDR3 loop: CSFRGGGTDTQYF. The CDR3 region has the DNA TGCAGCTTTCGGGGGGGCGGAACAGATACGCAGTATTTT.

This chain uses TRBV14 with TRBJ2-1, with D unclear. Germline CDR1 is SGHDN and CDR2 is FVKESK. This CDR3 spans 12 amino acids. V gave up 2 bases and J gave up 9 bases, with 8 bases separating them. As DNA, the CDR3 is TGTGCCAGCAGCCAATTAGTGGCTGAGCAGTTCTTC. Translation: CASSQLVAEQFF.

This clonotype has a handful of counts. The J gene is TRBJ1-1, the V gene TRBV29-1; D remains unclear. V gave up 0 bases and J gave up 3 bases, with 5 bases separating them. Per the germline V gene, CDR1 is SQVTM and CDR2 is ANQGSEA. The CDR3 runs 12 residues. The CDR3 is CSVEDWDTEAFF. The CDR3 nucleotides read TGCAGCGTTGAAGATTGGGACACTGAAGCTTTCTTT.

This clonotype was seen a few times. Here the CDR3 reads CAWETLSQWDNEQFF. CDR3 nucleotides: TGTGCCTGGGAGACTTTATCTCAATGGGACAATGAGCAGTTCTTC. The V gene is TRBV30, the J gene TRBJ2-1; D remains unclear. The CDR3 runs to 15 residues. Trimming removed 5 bases at V and 5 bases at J, with 19 bases between. Germline V lookup: CDR1 GTSNPN, CDR2 SVGIG (reference sequence).

This clonotype was counted many times. This sequence joins TRBV20-1 and TRBJ2-5; 11 bases align to TRBD2. The CDR3 consists of 14 residues. Losses at the gene ends were 8 bases for V and 5 bases for J; bases not matched to a gene: 10. Germline V CDR1 and CDR2: DFQATT, SNEGSKA (reference sequence). CDR3 amino acids: CSWTSGFSRETQYF. CDR3 nucleotide sequence: TGCAGTTGGACTAGCGGGTTCTCTAGGGAGACCCAGTACTTC.

This chain links TRBV28 with TRBJ2-7; 10 bases are a match to TRBD1. Trimming removed 6 bases from V and 8 bases from J; junction bases left unmatched: 13. The CDR3 is 15 residues long. Germline CDR1 MDHEN, CDR2 SYDVKM. CDR3 loop: CASSSQTGGVTKQYF. Here the CDR3 DNA reads TGTGCCAGCAGCTCCCAGACAGGGGGCGTTACAAAGCAGTACTTC.

This clonotype was observed a handful of times. The chain employs TRBV5-5 and TRBJ2-3; D perhaps matches TRBD2 (5 bases). The CDR3 has 15 residues. Trimming removed 1 base at V and 0 bases at J, with 9 bases between. Germline loops: CDR1 SGHKS, CDR2 YYEKEE (reference sequence). CDR3 residues: CASSLRWESTDTQYF. CDR3 in DNA: TGTGCCAGCAGCTTGCGGTGGGAGAGCACAGATACGCAGTATTTT.

This clonotype has only one observation. A much larger clone is a single base away; this may be a read error. The chain employs TRBV12-3 or TRBV12-4 and TRBJ2-7; a weak D match, TRBD2 (5 bases). This CDR3 is built from 10 residues. V was shortened by 8 bases and J by 6 bases, with 8 bases between the two germline ends. The CDR3 sequence is CASGGSEQYF. The CDR3 coding sequence is TGTGCCAGCGGAGGTTCCGAGCAGTACTTC.